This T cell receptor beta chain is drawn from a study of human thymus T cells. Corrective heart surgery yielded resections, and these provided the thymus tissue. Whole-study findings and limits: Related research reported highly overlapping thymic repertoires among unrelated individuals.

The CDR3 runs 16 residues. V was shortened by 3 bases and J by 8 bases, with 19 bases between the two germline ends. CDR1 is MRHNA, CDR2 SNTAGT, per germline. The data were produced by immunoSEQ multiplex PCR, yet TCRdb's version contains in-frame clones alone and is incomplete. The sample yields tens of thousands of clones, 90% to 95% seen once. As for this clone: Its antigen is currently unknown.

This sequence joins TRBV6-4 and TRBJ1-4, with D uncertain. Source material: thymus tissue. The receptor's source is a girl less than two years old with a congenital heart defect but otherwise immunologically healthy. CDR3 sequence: CASSESARAPQEKLFF. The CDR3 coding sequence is TGTGCCAGCAGTGAGTCCGCCCGGGCCCCTCAGGAAAAACTGTTTTTT.